Below are 20 T cell receptor beta chains sequenced from a single sample in a study of vaccination and CD4 T cells after COVID-19. Noted treatment: roughly 10-day PBMC culture with coronavirus spike peptide pools or control peptides (ViraFEST assay). CD4+ T-cell collection from the unexposed donor predated the COVID-19 pandemic (2011-2018). The antigens of these receptors remain unknown. The Oncomine TCR Beta short-read assay sequenced DNA from cultured CD4+ T cells. MiXCR, applied by TCRdb to the PCR reads, yields one record per CDR3 protein. Of some 9,000 distinct CDR3 sequences in the sample, under 35% were seen once. What was sequenced was CD4+ T cells from blood, cultured in vitro. The receptors stem from a human donor in good health.

In its sample, this clonotype was seen a few times. J is TRBJ2-5 and V is TRBV5-1; TRBD2 is a possible D gene (5 bases). CDR3 length: 13 residues. Germline loops: CDR1 SGHRS, CDR2 YFSETQ. Trimming pared 4 bases from V and 12 bases from J, leaving 19 bases between. The CDR3 region is CASSPPVREGKYF. The CDR3 DNA is TGCGCCAGCAGCCCGCCGGTCCGAGAGGGTAAGTACTTC.

CDR3 loop: CASSQEFLGAAYGYTF. The CDR3 DNA sequence: TGCGCCAGCAGCCAAGAATTTCTAGGCGCGGCGTATGGCTACACCTTC. V usage is TRBV4-1 and J usage is TRBJ1-2; no clear D. The CDR3 runs 16 residues. Between the trimmed V and J ends, which lost 0 bases and 5 bases, there was a span of 16 bases. Germline V gene data show CDR1 as MGHRA and CDR2 as YSYEKL.

This clonotype was counted once. The CDR3 here is CASSSDIDQPQHF. The CDR3 DNA follows: TGTGCCAGCAGCTCGGACATCGATCAGCCCCAGCATTTT. This chain connects TRBV7-2 to TRBJ1-5; possible D gene TRBD1, 5 bases. There are 13 residues in the CDR3. Trimming took off 4 bases at V and 5 bases at J, with 9 bases between the two ends. The germline V gene encodes CDR1 SGHTA and CDR2 FQGNSA.

The chain carries TRBV4-2 and TRBJ1-1; no definite D call. This CDR3 is built from 14 residues. V lost 0 bases and J lost 5, with 10 bases in between. CDR1 is LGHNA and CDR2 is YNFKEQ in the germline V gene. The chain's CDR3 is CASSQDGRGTEAFF. The CDR3 nucleotides are TGTGCCAGCAGCCAAGATGGCCGGGGTACTGAAGCTTTCTTT.

In this sample, this clonotype turned up a few times. The rearrangement joins TRBV20-1 to TRBJ1-1, with 7 bases aligning to TRBD1. Germline-derived CDR1 and CDR2 are DFQATT and SNEGSKA (reference sequence). V shed 3 bases and J 3 bases; nucleotides not matched to a gene: 7. The CDR3 is 14 residues long. The CDR3 DNA is TGCAGTGCTAGGCCCACAGGGGTCGACACTGAAGCTTTCTTT. This translates into CSARPTGVDTEAFF.

By share, this clonotype counts as hyperexpanded (1% or more). The chain couples TRBV20-1 to TRBJ1-2, with D tentatively TRBD1 (5 bases). Germline CDR1 is DFQATT and CDR2 is SNEGSKA (reference sequence). This CDR3 contains 10 residues. The CDR3 DNA reads TGCAGCGGGGCCCGGGAGGGCTACACCTTC. It specifies CSGAREGYTF.

The rearrangement joins TRBV18 to TRBJ1-1; D call uncertain. CDR3 length equals 13 residues. CDR1 is KGHSH and CDR2 is LQKENI in the germline V gene. V was trimmed by 3 bases and J by 8 bases, leaving 13 bases between them. In DNA form, the CDR3 reads TGTGCCAGCTCACCGGGAACTGCACGAGAAGCTTTCTTT. Translated: CASSPGTAREAFF.

The chain has TRBV6-5 and TRBJ2-7, with TRBD1 matching 10 bases. V was clipped by 4 bases and J by 5 bases; unmatched bases: 8. This CDR3 comprises 15 residues. The V gene's germline CDR1 is MNHEY and CDR2 SVGAGI. CDR3 nucleotides: TGTGCCAGCAGTTTACCGGGACAGGGGTTCGACGAGCAGTACTTC. This codes for CASSLPGQGFDEQYF.

This chain connects TRBV5-5 to TRBJ1-2, with unresolved D. Germline values: CDR1 SGHKS, CDR2 YYEKEE (reference sequence). The CDR3 loop spans 13 amino acids. Trimming shortened V by 0 bases and J by 5 bases, and 8 bases separated the two germline ends. The CDR3 bases are TGTGCCAGCAGCTTGGCCGCTGATTATGGCTACACCTTC. Its protein product is CASSLAADYGYTF.

This clonotype occurred a few times. The chain uses TRBV5-8 and TRBJ1-1; D remains ambiguous. The CDR3 contains 14 residues. With 0 bases removed from V and 3 bases from J, the gap between germline ends came to 9 bases. CDR1 is SGHTS, CDR2 YDEGEE, per germline. The CDR3 sequence is CASSLDGKYTEAFF. The DNA of the CDR3 is TGTGCCAGCAGCTTGGACGGAAAGTACACTGAAGCTTTCTTT. Combining the CDR3 with reference TRBV5-8 and TRBJ1-1 gives the whole variable domain EAGVTQSPTHLIKTRGQQATLRCSPISGHTSVYWYQQALGLGLQFLLWYDEGEERNRGNFPPRFSGRQFPNYSSELNVNALELEDSALYLCASSLDGKYTEAFFGQGTRLTVV.

This chain joins TRBV30 and TRBJ1-2; unclear D gene. Germline V gives CDR1 GTSNPN, CDR2 SVGIG (reference sequence). CDR3 length equals 13 residues. V lost 3 bases and J lost 2, with 10 bases in between. The CDR3 here is CAWRFLGNYGYTF. CDR3 nucleotides: TGTGCCTGGAGGTTTCTAGGGAACTATGGCTACACCTTC.

This clonotype was detected only a few times. The chain uses TRBV20-1 and TRBJ1-5; weak D call: TRBD1 (5 bases). Germline V gene sequence: CDR1 DFQATT, CDR2 SNEGSKA (reference sequence). V shed 5 bases and J shed 5 bases, with 16 bases lying between them. The CDR3 totals 14 residues. This chain's CDR3 is CSALSLDRDQPQHF. The CDR3 nucleotides are TGCAGTGCTCTCTCCCTCGACAGAGATCAGCCCCAGCATTTT.

This clonotype is medium-sized by share. The rearrangement links TRBV15 to TRBJ1-2, with D perhaps TRBD1 (5 bases). The germline V and J ends were trimmed by 1 base and 2 bases, with 11 bases remaining between them. There are 15 residues in the CDR3. Germline assignment: CDR1 LNHNV and CDR2 YYDKDF (reference sequence). The CDR3 spells CATSRGGGFNYGYTF. The CDR3 DNA sequence: TGTGCCACCAGCAGAGGCGGGGGATTCAACTATGGCTACACCTTC.

This rearrangement joins TRBV6-5 to TRBJ1-2; no firm D call. The CDR3 is 14 amino acids. V lost 4 bases and J 8 bases, leaving 17 bases between the germline ends. Germline assignment: CDR1 MNHEY and CDR2 SVGAGI. CDR3 region: CASSWEHTLGGYTF. The CDR3 region has the DNA TGTGCCAGCAGTTGGGAACACACTCTTGGGGGCTACACCTTC.

This clonotype was seen a few times. The V call is TRBV7-7, the J call TRBJ2-2; a possible D gene is TRBD1 (6 bases). Germline CDR1 reads SSHAT; CDR2 reads FNYEAQ (reference sequence). This CDR3 has 14 residues. The CDR3 nucleotides are TGTGCTAGCTCTACAGGGTACGGTACCGGGGAGCTGTTTTTT. Residues: CASSTGYGTGELFF.

The chain combines TRBV7-3 with TRBJ2-3; D could derive from TRBD1 or TRBD2 (5 bases each). This CDR3 region has 14 residues. CDR1 is SGHTA and CDR2 is FQGTGA in the germline V gene. With 0 bases removed from V and 1 base from J, the gap between germline ends came to 5 bases. The CDR3 DNA reads as TGTGCCAGCAGCTTAACGGGGGGCACAGATACGCAGTATTTT. Its translation: CASSLTGGTDTQYF.

V and J are TRBV6-5 and TRBJ2-3; 8 bases agree with TRBD2. V lost 0 bases and J lost 0; bases outside the gene matches: 5. Germline V gene data show CDR1 as MNHEY and CDR2 as SVGAGI. The CDR3 has 17 amino acids. The CDR3 DNA reads as TGTGCCAGCAGTTACTCGGGTAGCGGGGCTAGCACAGATACGCAGTATTTT. Protein: CASSYSGSGASTDTQYF.

As for this clonotype: One end of the junction is discordant with germline, which a read error may explain. The chain recombines TRBV10-1 with TRBJ1-2; 8 nucleotides align to TRBD1. Germline loops: CDR1 WNHNN, CDR2 SYGVQD (reference sequence). This CDR3 comprises 14 residues. CDR3 sequence reads: CAGSESSRGPGYTF. For the CDR3, the DNA is TGCGCCGGCAGTGAGTCATCCAGGGGGCCTGGCTACACCTTC.

This clonotype was seen once. This sequence joins TRBV25-1 and TRBJ1-5, with D perhaps TRBD1 (6 bases). Per the germline V gene, CDR1 is MGHDK and CDR2 is SYGVNS. The ends were cut back, 5 bases at V and 2 bases at J, with 13 bases in the middle. The CDR3 is 15 residues long. The CDR3: CASSQTGNGNQPQHF. The CDR3 DNA follows: TGTGCCAGCAGTCAAACAGGGAACGGCAATCAGCCCCAGCATTTT.

CDR3 sequence (DNA): TGTGCCAGCAGCCTGGGACAGGGCCCCTACGAGCAGTACTTC. It codes for CASSLGQGPYEQYF. This chain connects TRBV11-2 to TRBJ2-7, with 9 bases fitting TRBD1. The V and J ends lost 5 bases and 2 bases, in that order; junction bases with no gene match: 4. Looked up from germline, CDR1 is SGHAT and CDR2 is FQNNGV. The CDR3 sequence is 14 residues long.